A selection of T cell receptor beta chains follows, all from one sample in a study of pediatric ulcerative colitis. Produced via immunoSEQ multiplex PCR; TCRdb's table is partial and in-frame only. The sample has 55,000 to 75,000 clones, roughly nine tenths seen once; the top ten hold approximately 3.7%. Sequencing was carried out using blood. Every receptor here comes from a boy aged 5-17 years with severe ulcerative colitis. The CDR3 runs from the conserved cysteine through the conserved F or W. Fields, in order: D gene, CDR3 length, clone size, J gene, V gene, CDR3 protein, CDR3 DNA. The D gene is left open where the match is weak. Not all rows give a size; the values are once, few, many and, for expanded clones, a class.

TRBD1	16	NA	TRBJ1-1	TRBV14	CASRRPGQGKNTEAFF	TGTGCCAGCAGACGACCGGGACAGGGGAAGAACACTGAAGCTTTCTTT
NA	14	NA	TRBJ2-3	TRBV7-3	CASSSGGSTDTQYF	TGTGCCAGCAGCTCGGGCGGGAGCACAGATACGCAGTATTTT
NA	12	NA	TRBJ2-1	TRBV7-6	CASSFATGEQFF	TGTGCCAGCAGCTTCGCCACGGGAGAGCAGTTCTTC
NA	17	few	TRBJ1-2	TRBV25-1	CASSEVGTPTSMGAYTF	TGTGCCAGCAGTGAAGTTGGCACACCGACTTCTATGGGTGCCTACACCTTC
TRBD2	16	NA	TRBJ2-1	TRBV9	CASSGPGLAGNNEQFF	TGTGCCAGCAGCGGCCCGGGACTAGCGGGTAACAATGAGCAGTTCTTC
TRBD2	14	once	TRBJ2-7	TRBV29-1	CSVAAGGDPYEQYF	TGCAGCGTCGCCGCGGGGGGCGACCCCTACGAGCAGTACTTC
NA	14	once	TRBJ2-3	TRBV7-2	CASSLVYSTDTQYF	TGTGCCAGCAGCTTAGTGTACAGCACAGATACGCAGTATTTT
NA	13	NA	TRBJ2-7	TRBV29-1	CSVEFGQPYEQYF	TGCAGCGTTGAATTCGGACAGCCCTACGAGCAGTACTTC
TRBD1	15	NA	TRBJ1-5	TRBV6-6	CASSYQGAPNQPQHF	TGTGCCAGCAGTTACCAGGGGGCGCCGAATCAGCCCCAGCATTTT
NA	14	NA	TRBJ2-1	TRBV2	CASSIAASYNEQFF	TGTGCCAGCAGCATAGCGGCCTCCTACAATGAGCAGTTCTTC
NA	15	NA	TRBJ1-5	TRBV10-2	CASSELNRDLGPQHF	TGCGCCAGCAGTGAGCTAAACAGGGATTTGGGGCCCCAGCATTTT
NA	12	NA	TRBJ2-7	TRBV28	CASRSPSEGRYF	TGTGCCAGCAGATCCCCTAGCGAAGGTCGGTACTTC
TRBD1	17	NA	TRBJ1-2	TRBV7-9	CASSRQGAASGGYGYTF	TGTGCCAGCAGCCGACAGGGAGCCGCGTCCGGGGGCTATGGCTACACCTTC
TRBD2	17	NA	TRBJ2-3	TRBV10-3	CAISALGLAGSTDTQYF	TGTGCCATCAGCGCCTTAGGACTAGCGGGTAGCACAGATACGCAGTATTTT
TRBD1	16	NA	TRBJ2-5	TRBV4-3	CASSRGDRGNQETQYF	TGCGCCAGCAGCCGGGGTGACAGGGGAAATCAAGAGACCCAGTACTTC
NA	14	NA	TRBJ1-1	TRBV7-9	CASSRPGGYTEAFF	TGTGCCAGCAGCCGCCCGGGGGGATACACTGAAGCTTTCTTT
NA	14	NA	TRBJ1-2	TRBV30	CAWSVPSMFYGYTF	TGTGCCTGGAGTGTACCCTCAATGTTCTATGGCTACACCTTC
TRBD1	15	NA	TRBJ1-2	TRBV28	CASSLGRGTFNGYTF	TGTGCCAGCAGTTTAGGCAGGGGGACCTTCAATGGCTACACCTTC
TRBD2	17	NA	TRBJ2-5	TRBV7-9	CASSRGLAGTQGETQYF	TGTGCCAGCAGCCGAGGGCTAGCGGGAACCCAGGGGGAGACCCAGTACTTC
NA	15	NA	TRBJ1-2	TRBV9	CASSADWRFDYGYTF	TGTGCCAGCAGCGCCGATTGGCGGTTTGACTATGGCTACACCTTC
NA	10	NA	TRBJ2-3	TRBV29-1	CSGGSDTQYF	TGCAGCGGGGGATCAGATACGCAGTATTTT
TRBD2	18	NA	TRBJ2-5	TRBV11-2	CASSLLGLSGGPQETQYF	TGTGCCAGCAGCTTACTGGGGCTGTCGGGAGGTCCCCAAGAGACCCAGTACTTC
TRBD2	15	NA	TRBJ2-7	TRBV28	CASRSPGLAIYEQYF	TGTGCCAGCAGATCACCGGGACTAGCGATATACGAGCAGTACTTC
TRBD1	16	NA	TRBJ1-2	TRBV19	CASSEPGTGANYGYTF	TGTGCCAGTAGCGAACCCGGGACAGGGGCGAACTATGGCTACACCTTC
NA	14	NA	TRBJ1-4	TRBV5-4	CASSLIGSGKKLFF	TGTGCCAGCAGCTTAATCGGGTCAGGGAAAAAACTGTTTTTT
TRBD2	16	NA	TRBJ2-1	TRBV7-9	CASSMRSGGAYNEQFF	TGTGCCAGCAGCATGAGGTCGGGAGGTGCCTACAATGAGCAGTTCTTC
NA	16	few	TRBJ1-2	TRBV14	CASSQGPSAAYYGYTF	TGTGCCAGCAGCCAAGGACCCTCGGCAGCATACTATGGCTACACCTTC